The 4 T cell receptor beta chains given below trace back to one sample, sequenced in a study of blood T cell repertoires in COVID-19. Clones were read by immunoSEQ multiplex PCR, and TCRdb kept only the in-frame ones, dropping some. The table has 110,000 to 150,000 clones, about four fifths seen once; the top ten hold about 10%. Sequencing was carried out using PBMCs or T cells enriched from blood (not recorded which). These receptor sequences come from a man between 50 and 59 years old who had recovered from COVID-19.

The gene calls are TRBV5-8 and TRBJ1-1; D remains ambiguous. Germline values: CDR1 SGHTS, CDR2 YDEGEE. The V end was cut by 0 bases, the J end by 1 base, with 10 bases between. This CDR3 contains 15 residues. CDR3 DNA sequence: TGTGCCAGCAGCTTGGGACAACACCCGAACACTGAAGCTTTCTTT. It specifies CASSLGQHPNTEAFF.

V is TRBV9 and J is TRBJ2-3; a possible D gene is TRBD1 (6 bases). CDR1 is SGDLS, CDR2 YYNGEE, per germline. Trimming removed 4 bases at V and 2 bases at J, with 17 bases between. CDR3 length: 16 residues. This CDR3 reads CASSPSGGSYTDTQYF. CDR3 sequence (DNA): TGTGCCAGCAGCCCGAGTGGGGGCTCCTACACAGATACGCAGTATTTT.

The genes are TRBV28 and TRBJ1-2; the D is unclear. Germline values: CDR1 MDHEN, CDR2 SYDVKM. V lost 5 bases, J lost 7 bases, and 8 bases lay in between. This CDR3 spans 11 amino acids. CDR3 residues: CASSPRVGYTF. The DNA of the CDR3 is TGTGCCAGCAGTCCGAGGGTTGGCTACACCTTC.

The chain couples TRBV30 to TRBJ1-1; D is perhaps TRBD1 (6 bases). This CDR3 comprises 13 residues. Germline loops: CDR1 GTSNPN, CDR2 SVGIG (reference sequence). The V and J ends lost 4 bases and 1 base respectively, with 10 bases between them. CDR3 sequence reads: CAWKDSGNTEAFF. In nucleotides, the CDR3 is TGTGCCTGGAAGGACAGCGGGAACACTGAAGCTTTCTTT.